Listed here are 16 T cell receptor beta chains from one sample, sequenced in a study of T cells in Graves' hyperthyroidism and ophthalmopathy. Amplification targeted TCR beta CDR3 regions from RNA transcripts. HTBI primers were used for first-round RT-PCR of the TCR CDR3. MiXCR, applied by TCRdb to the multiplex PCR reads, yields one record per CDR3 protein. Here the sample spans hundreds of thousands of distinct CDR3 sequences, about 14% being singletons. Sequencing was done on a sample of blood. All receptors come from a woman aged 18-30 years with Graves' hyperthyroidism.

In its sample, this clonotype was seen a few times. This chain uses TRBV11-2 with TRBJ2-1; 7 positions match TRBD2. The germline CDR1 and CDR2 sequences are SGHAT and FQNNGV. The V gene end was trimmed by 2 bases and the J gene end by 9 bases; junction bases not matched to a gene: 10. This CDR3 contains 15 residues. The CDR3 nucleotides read TGTGCCAGCAGCTTATTACGGGACTATGTGAGTGAGCAGTTCTTC. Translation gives CASSLLRDYVSEQFF.

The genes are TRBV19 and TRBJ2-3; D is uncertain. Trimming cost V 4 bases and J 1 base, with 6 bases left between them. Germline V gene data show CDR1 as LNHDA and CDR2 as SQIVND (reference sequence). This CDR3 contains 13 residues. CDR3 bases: TGTGCCAGTAGTACGGTGGGCACAGATACGCAGTATTTT. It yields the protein CASSTVGTDTQYF. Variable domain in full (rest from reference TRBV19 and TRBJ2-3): DGGITQSPKYLFRKEGQNVTLSCEQNLNHDAMYWYRQDPGQGLRLIYYSQIVNDFQKGDIAEGYSVSREKKESFPLTVTSAQKNPTAFYLCASSTVGTDTQYFGPGTRLTVL.

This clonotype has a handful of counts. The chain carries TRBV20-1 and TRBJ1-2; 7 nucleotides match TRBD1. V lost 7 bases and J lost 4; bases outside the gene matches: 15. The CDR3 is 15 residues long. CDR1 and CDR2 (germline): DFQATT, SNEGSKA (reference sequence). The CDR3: CSGGTGTESPYGYTF. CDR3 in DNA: TGCAGTGGGGGAACAGGGACAGAGAGTCCCTATGGCTACACCTTC.

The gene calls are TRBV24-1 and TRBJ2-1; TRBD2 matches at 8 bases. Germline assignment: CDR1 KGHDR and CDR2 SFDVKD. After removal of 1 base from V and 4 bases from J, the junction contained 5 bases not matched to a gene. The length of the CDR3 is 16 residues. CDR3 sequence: CATSDLRSGKYNEQFF. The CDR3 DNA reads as TGTGCCACCAGTGATTTACGTAGCGGGAAGTACAATGAGCAGTTCTTC.

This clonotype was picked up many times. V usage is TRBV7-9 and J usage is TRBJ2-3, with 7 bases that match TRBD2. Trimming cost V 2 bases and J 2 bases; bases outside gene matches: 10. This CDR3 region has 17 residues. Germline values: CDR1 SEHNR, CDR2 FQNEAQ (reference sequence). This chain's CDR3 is CASSLPGTTRTTDTQYF. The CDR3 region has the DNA TGTGCCAGCAGCTTACCCGGGACTACGCGTACCACAGATACGCAGTATTTT.

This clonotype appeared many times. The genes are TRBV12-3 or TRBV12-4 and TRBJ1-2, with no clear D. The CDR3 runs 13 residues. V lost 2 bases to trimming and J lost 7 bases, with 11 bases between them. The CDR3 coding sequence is TGTGCCAGCAGTTTAAGGGATTCGGCTGGCTACACCTTC. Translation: CASSLRDSAGYTF.

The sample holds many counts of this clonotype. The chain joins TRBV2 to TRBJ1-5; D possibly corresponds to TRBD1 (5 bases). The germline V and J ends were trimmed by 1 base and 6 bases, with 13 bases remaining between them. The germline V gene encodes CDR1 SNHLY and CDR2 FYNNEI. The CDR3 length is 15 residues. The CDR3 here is CASSEGSLGGQPQHF. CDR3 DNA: TGTGCCAGCAGTGAAGGCTCGTTGGGGGGTCAGCCCCAGCATTTT.

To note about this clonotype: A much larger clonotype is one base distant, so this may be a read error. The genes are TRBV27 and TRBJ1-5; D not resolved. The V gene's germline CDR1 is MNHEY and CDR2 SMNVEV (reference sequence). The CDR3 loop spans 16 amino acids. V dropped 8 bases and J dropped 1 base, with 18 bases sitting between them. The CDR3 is CASGPIWTDSNQPQHF. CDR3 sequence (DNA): TGTGCCAGCGGTCCGATTTGGACGGACAGCAATCAGCCCCAGCATTTT.

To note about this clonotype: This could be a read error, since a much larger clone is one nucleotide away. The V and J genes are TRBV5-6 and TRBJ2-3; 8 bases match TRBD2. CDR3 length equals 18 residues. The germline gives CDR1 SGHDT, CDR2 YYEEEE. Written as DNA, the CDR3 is TGTGCCAGCAGCTCCACCCTTGGGGGTAGCGGGATTATAGATAGGCAGTATTTT. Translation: CASSSTLGGSGIIDRQYF.

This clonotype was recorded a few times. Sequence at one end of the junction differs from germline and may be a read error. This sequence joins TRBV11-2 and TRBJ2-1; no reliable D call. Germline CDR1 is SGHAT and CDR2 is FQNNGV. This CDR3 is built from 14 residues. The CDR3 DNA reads TGTGTCAGCAGCGTAGTGGTGTCTTACAATGAGCAGTTCTTC. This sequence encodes CVSSVVVSYNEQFF.

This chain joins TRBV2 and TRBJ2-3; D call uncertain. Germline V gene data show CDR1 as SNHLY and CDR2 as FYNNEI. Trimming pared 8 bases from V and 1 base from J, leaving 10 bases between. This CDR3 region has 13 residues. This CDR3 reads CASLDLRTDTQYF. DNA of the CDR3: TGTGCCAGCCTCGACTTGCGCACAGATACGCAGTATTTT.

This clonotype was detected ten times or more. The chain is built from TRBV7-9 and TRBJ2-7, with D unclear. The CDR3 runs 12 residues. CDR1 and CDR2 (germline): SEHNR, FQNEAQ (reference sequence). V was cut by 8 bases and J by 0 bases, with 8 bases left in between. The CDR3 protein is CASGRASYEQYF. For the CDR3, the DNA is TGTGCCAGCGGTAGGGCCTCCTACGAGCAGTACTTC.

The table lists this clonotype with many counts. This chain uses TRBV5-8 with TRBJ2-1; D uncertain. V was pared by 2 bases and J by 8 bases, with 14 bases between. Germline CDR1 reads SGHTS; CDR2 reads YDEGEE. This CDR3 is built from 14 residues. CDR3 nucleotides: TGTGCCAGCAGCTTAGGGCAGTTAGGAGATGAGCAGTTCTTC. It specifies CASSLGQLGDEQFF.

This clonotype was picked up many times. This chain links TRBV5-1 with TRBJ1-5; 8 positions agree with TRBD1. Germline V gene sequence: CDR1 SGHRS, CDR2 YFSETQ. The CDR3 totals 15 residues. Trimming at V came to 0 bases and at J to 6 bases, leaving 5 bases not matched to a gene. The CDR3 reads CASSLGGTGGQPQHF. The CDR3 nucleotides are TGCGCCAGCAGCTTGGGAGGGACAGGAGGTCAGCCCCAGCATTTT.

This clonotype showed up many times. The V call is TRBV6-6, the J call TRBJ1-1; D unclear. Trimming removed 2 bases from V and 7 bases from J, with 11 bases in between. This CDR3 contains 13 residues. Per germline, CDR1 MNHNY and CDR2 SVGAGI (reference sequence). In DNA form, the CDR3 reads TGTGCCAGCAGTTACGCTGGCGGTGGTGAAGCTTTCTTT. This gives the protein CASSYAGGGEAFF.

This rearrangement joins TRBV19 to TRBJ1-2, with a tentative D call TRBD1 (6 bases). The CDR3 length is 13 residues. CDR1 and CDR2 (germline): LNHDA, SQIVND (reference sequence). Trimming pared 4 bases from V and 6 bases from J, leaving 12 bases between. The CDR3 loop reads CASSTVPGDGYTF. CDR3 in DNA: TGTGCCAGTAGTACGGTCCCAGGGGATGGCTACACCTTC.